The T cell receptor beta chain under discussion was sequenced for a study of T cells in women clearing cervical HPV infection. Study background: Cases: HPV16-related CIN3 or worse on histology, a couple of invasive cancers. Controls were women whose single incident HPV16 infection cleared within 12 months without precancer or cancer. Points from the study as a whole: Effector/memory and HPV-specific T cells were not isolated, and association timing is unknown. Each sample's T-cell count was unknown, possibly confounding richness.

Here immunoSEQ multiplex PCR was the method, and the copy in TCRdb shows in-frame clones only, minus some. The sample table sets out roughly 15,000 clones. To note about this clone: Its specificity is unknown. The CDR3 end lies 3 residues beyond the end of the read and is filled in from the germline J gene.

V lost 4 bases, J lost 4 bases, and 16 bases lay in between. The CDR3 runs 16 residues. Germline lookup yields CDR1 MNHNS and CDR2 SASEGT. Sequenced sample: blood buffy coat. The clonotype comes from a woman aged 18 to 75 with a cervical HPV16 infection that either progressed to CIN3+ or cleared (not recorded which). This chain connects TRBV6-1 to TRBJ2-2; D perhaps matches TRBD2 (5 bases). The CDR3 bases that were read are TGTGCCAGCAGTGCAAGCGACCCAGCGGTCACCGGGGAG. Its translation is CASSASDPAVTGE. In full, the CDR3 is CASSASDPAVTGELFF.